The rows below give T cell receptor beta chains drawn from one sample of a study of T cell responses to AZD1222 COVID-19 vaccine. TCRdb's table, derived via immunoSEQ multiplex PCR, lists solely in-frame clones and lacks some. The sample holds about 130,000 clones, 90% seen once. The specimen was peripheral blood, collected on day 0 of AZD1222 vaccination. These receptors all come from an adult in good health. Each CDR3 is given with its conserved first and last residue. D genes are given only for firm matches. Some rows mark clone size as missing; the rest say once, few, many or name a class of expanded clone.

TRBV14	TRBJ2-7	-	-	CASSPDRGNEQYF	TGTGCCAGCAGCCCCGACCGAGGAAACGAGCAGTACTTC
TRBV7-9	TRBJ2-3	TRBD1	-	CASAAGGADTQYF	TGTGCCAGCGCTGCAGGGGGCGCAGATACGCAGTATTTT
TRBV4-1	TRBJ1-4	-	-	CASSQGIRLFF	TGCGCCAGCAGCCAGGGGATTAGACTGTTTTTT
TRBV7-2	TRBJ2-3	-	-	CASSLVPTSTDTQYF	TGTGCCAGCAGCTTAGTTCCCACTAGCACAGATACGCAGTATTTT
TRBV11-2	TRBJ2-7	TRBD1	-	CASSTYIQGRPSYEQYF	TGTGCCAGCAGCACTTATATACAGGGGCGTCCCTCCTACGAGCAGTACTTC
TRBV24-1	TRBJ2-1	-	-	CATSDQMYEQFF	TGTGCCACCAGTGACCAGATGTATGAGCAGTTCTTC
TRBV28	TRBJ1-3	-	-	CASSLSPGENTIYF	TGTGCCAGCAGTTTATCCCCAGGGGAAAACACCATATATTTT
TRBV28	TRBJ2-5	-	once	CASSFGRLAQETQYF	TGTGCCAGCAGTTTTGGTCGTCTAGCACAAGAGACCCAGTACTTC
TRBV6-1	TRBJ1-5	-	-	CASSDGQEYQPQHF	TGTGCCAGCAGTGATGGGCAGGAGTATCAGCCCCAGCATTTT
TRBV5-1	TRBJ1-2	-	once	CASSLAVGDGYTF	TGCGCCAGCAGCTTGGCAGTTGGGGATGGCTACACCTTC
TRBV30	TRBJ2-7	-	-	CAWSVGDFGGPYEQYF	TGTGCCTGGAGTGTAGGAGATTTTGGGGGGCCCTACGAGCAGTACTTC
TRBV10-1	TRBJ2-7	TRBD2	-	CASSETPGGAYEQYF	TGCGCCAGCAGTGAGACCCCGGGGGGTGCCTACGAGCAGTACTTC
TRBV3-1/TRBV3-2	TRBJ1-1	TRBD1	-	CASSHGTGGTEAFF	TGTGCCAGCAGCCATGGGACAGGGGGCACTGAAGCTTTCTTT
TRBV6-5	TRBJ2-5	-	-	CASSYAPGQTQYF	TGTGCCAGCAGTTACGCGCCGGGACAGACCCAGTACTTC
TRBV7-2	TRBJ2-5	-	-	CASSLRHGLLGETQYF	TGTGCCAGCAGCTTACGACACGGACTACTCGGAGAGACCCAGTACTTC
TRBV27	TRBJ2-1	TRBD2	-	CASSFVGAGDSLGEQFF	TGTGCCAGCAGTTTCGTAGGGGCGGGGGACTCCCTCGGGGAGCAGTTCTTC
TRBV4-1	TRBJ1-1	-	-	CASSQGGSAKMNTEAFF	TGCGCCAGCAGCCAAGGCGGGTCCGCAAAGATGAACACTGAAGCTTTCTTT
TRBV7-2	TRBJ1-5	-	-	CASSSGWNQPQHF	TGTGCCAGCAGCTCCGGTTGGAATCAGCCCCAGCATTTT
TRBV6-2/TRBV6-3	TRBJ2-3	TRBD2	-	CASSYLTSGERYF	TGTGCCAGCAGTTACTTAACTAGCGGCGAAAGGTATTTT
TRBV21-1	TRBJ1-5	-	-	CASYSAGPGHQPQHF	TGTGCCAGCTACTCCGCGGGACCAGGTCATCAGCCCCAGCATTTT
TRBV6-6	TRBJ1-2	-	-	CASSYELRQGEGCLF	TGTGCCAGCAGTTACGAGCTTCGCCAGGGTGAGGGTTGTCTCTTC
TRBV13	TRBJ1-1	-	-	CASSLGAGFLRGTEAFF	TGTGCCAGCAGCCTCGGGGCAGGTTTCCTTCGGGGGACTGAAGCTTTCTTT
TRBV6-6	TRBJ1-3	TRBD1	-	CASSSTGANTGNTIYF	TGTGCCAGCAGTTCGACAGGGGCAAATACTGGAAACACCATATATTTT
TRBV20-1	TRBJ1-1	-	-	CSAPDYTEAFF	TGCAGTGCCCCCGACTACACTGAAGCTTTCTTT
TRBV29-1	TRBJ2-7	TRBD2	once	CSVEGGAGGKDEQYF	TGCAGCGTTGAAGGTGGAGCGGGGGGAAAGGACGAGCAGTACTTC
TRBV11-3	TRBJ2-1	-	-	CASSLRSSSISSYNEQFF	TGTGCCAGCAGCCTTAGGTCTAGCTCTATTAGCTCCTACAATGAGCAGTTCTTC
TRBV6-5	TRBJ1-2	-	-	CASSGPGPGYTF	TGTGCCAGCAGCGGGCCAGGGCCTGGCTACACCTTC
TRBV28	TRBJ1-2	-	-	CASRRTPPNYGYTF	TGTGCCAGCAGGCGGACACCTCCTAACTATGGCTACACCTTC
TRBV5-1	TRBJ2-7	-	-	CASSEVEGDEQYF	TGCGCCAGCAGTGAGGTAGAGGGCGACGAGCAGTACTTC
TRBV27	TRBJ2-3	TRBD2	once	CASSQTSPRADTQYF	TGTGCCAGCAGTCAGACTAGCCCCAGGGCGGATACGCAGTATTTT
TRBV19	TRBJ1-4	-	-	CASSMLVSTKKLFF	TGTGCCAGTAGTATGCTCGTTTCGACGAAAAAACTGTTTTTT
TRBV24-1	TRBJ2-7	-	-	CATTRVGQSREQYF	TGTGCCACTACCAGAGTGGGGCAGAGCCGTGAGCAGTACTTC
TRBV4-1	TRBJ1-3	-	-	CASSQGYTIYF	TGCGCCAGCAGCCAGGGTTACACCATATATTTT
TRBV6-5	TRBJ1-1	-	-	CASTRGPEAFF	TGTGCCTCCACCCGGGGGCCTGAAGCTTTCTTT
TRBV7-2	TRBJ2-5	TRBD2	-	CASSLGLHLAGLQETQYF	TGTGCCAGCAGCTTAGGCCTTCATCTAGCGGGGCTCCAAGAGACCCAGTACTTC
TRBV28	TRBJ1-2	-	-	CASSLGTISNYGYTF	TGTGCCAGCAGTTTAGGGACCATCTCTAACTATGGCTACACCTTC
TRBV3-1/TRBV3-2	TRBJ1-5	-	-	CASSLGQVGQPQHF	TGTGCCAGCAGCCTCGGGCAGGTTGGTCAGCCCCAGCATTTT
TRBV29-1	TRBJ2-2	-	-	CSVVWAAGLGTGELFF	TGCAGCGTTGTTTGGGCGGCGGGGCTCGGCACCGGGGAGCTGTTTTTT
TRBV28	TRBJ2-7	TRBD1	once	CASSKGGAGYEQYF	TGTGCCAGCAGTAAAGGGGGCGCGGGCTACGAGCAGTACTTC
TRBV7-6	TRBJ2-1	TRBD2	-	CASSKDPRGLVYNEQFF	TGTGCCAGCAGCAAGGATCCTCGGGGACTAGTATACAATGAGCAGTTCTTC
TRBV30	TRBJ1-2	-	-	CAWGQGGDYGYTF	TGTGCCTGGGGTCAAGGAGGGGACTATGGCTACACCTTC
TRBV3-1/TRBV3-2	TRBJ1-5	-	-	CASSQEVGPGQPQHF	TGTGCCAGCAGCCAAGAAGTGGGGCCCGGACAGCCCCAGCATTTT
TRBV7-9	TRBJ1-5	TRBD1	-	CASSKQGAGGNQPQHF	TGTGCCAGCAGCAAGCAGGGGGCTGGCGGCAATCAGCCCCAGCATTTT
TRBV30	TRBJ1-2	-	-	CAWSPGTYGYTF	TGTGCCTGGAGTCCCGGTACCTATGGCTACACCTTC
TRBV6-2/TRBV6-3	TRBJ1-5	TRBD1	-	CASSYSIGTGFQPQHF	TGTGCCAGCAGTTACTCGATCGGGACAGGGTTTCAGCCCCAGCATTTT
TRBV3-1/TRBV3-2	TRBJ1-2	-	-	CASSSRRSFYGYTF	TGTGCCAGCAGCTCCCGACGGAGCTTCTATGGCTACACCTTC
TRBV7-7	TRBJ2-7	-	-	CASSLNDDYEQYF	TGTGCTAGCAGCTTGAACGATGACTACGAGCAGTACTTC